There are a few counts of the clone carrying this T cell receptor (beta chain). Antigen unknown. TCRdb reanalysed the 5' RACE reads using MiXCR and keeps one entry per CDR3 protein. This table holds nearly 900,000 distinct CDR3 sequences, 9% to 15% found once. Germline values: CDR1 SGHTA, CDR2 FQGTGA. CDR3 length: 14 amino acids. V dropped 8 bases and J dropped 7; count of bases not matched to a gene: 6. This entry comes from a study of identical twins. Broader study findings: Out-of-frame alpha sequences shared by twins showed excess low generation probability. Model-predicted out-of-frame TCR alpha sharing fell below observed values in monozygotic twins. A partial confounding effect on zero-insertion analyses could come from invariant MAIT and iNKT cells. Fewer insertions characterized abundant cord blood beta clonotypes, whereas memory repertoires showed none.

These records were also assigned to another study, of yellow fever vaccine responses in identical twins.

The chain employs TRBV7-3 and TRBJ2-2, with 11 bases aligning to TRBD2. This clonotype was sampled from a woman aged 18-29 years in good health. The sequencing sample was made of PBMCs. CDR3 sequence (DNA): TGTGCCAGCCGACTAGCGGGAAAGGGCGGGGAGCTGTTTTTT. Translating gives CASRLAGKGGELFF.